A single TCR beta chain is shown here with its context. Its antigen is as yet unknown. Cultured CD4+ T cells had their DNA profiled by the Oncomine TCR Beta short-read assay. MiXCR was run by TCRdb on the PCR reads, yielding one entry per CDR3 protein. Of 12,000 or so distinct CDR3 sequences listed, around 30% were seen once; the top ten hold 25% to 35%. The treatment: roughly 10-day PBMC culture with coronavirus spike peptide pools or control peptides (ViraFEST assay). ViraFEST grew antigen-specific T cells using peptide pools, then sequenced TCRs. Prior SARS-CoV-2 infection was excluded in healthy vaccine recipients by negative nucleocapsid antibodies before and after vaccination. Wells contained fewer than 2.5 million PBMCs each, and these were cultured with around 10 IU/ml IL-2 and about 11 ug/ml peptide pools. The record originates from a study of vaccination and CD4 T cells after COVID-19. CDR1 and CDR2 from the germline V gene are LGHNT and FRNRAP. The CDR3 is 13 amino acids. Trimming left V 6 bases short and J 4 bases short, with 12 bases between.

The study's findings and limits: Convalescent patients gained a median approximately 88% of their reactive clones only post-vaccination.

This sequence joins TRBV12-5 and TRBJ2-5; D is possibly TRBD1 or TRBD2 (6 bases each). The receptor's source is a human donor who received a COVID-19 vaccine. The starting material was CD4+ T cells from blood, cultured in vitro, obtained before SARS-CoV-2 vaccination. Here the CDR3 DNA reads TGTGCTAGTGGCCGAGGGGGGACAGAGACCCAGTACTTC. Residues: CASGRGGTETQYF.